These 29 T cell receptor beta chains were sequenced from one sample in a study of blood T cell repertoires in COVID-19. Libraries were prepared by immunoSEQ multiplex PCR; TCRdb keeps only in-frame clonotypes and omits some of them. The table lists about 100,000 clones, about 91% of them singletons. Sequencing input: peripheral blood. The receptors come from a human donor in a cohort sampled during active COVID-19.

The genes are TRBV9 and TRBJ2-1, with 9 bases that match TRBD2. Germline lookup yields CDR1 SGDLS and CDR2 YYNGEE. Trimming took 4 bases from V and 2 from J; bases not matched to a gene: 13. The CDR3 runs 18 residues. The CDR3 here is CASSQNLIAGVAYNEQFF. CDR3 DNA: TGTGCCAGCAGCCAAAACCTAATAGCGGGAGTGGCCTACAATGAGCAGTTCTTC.

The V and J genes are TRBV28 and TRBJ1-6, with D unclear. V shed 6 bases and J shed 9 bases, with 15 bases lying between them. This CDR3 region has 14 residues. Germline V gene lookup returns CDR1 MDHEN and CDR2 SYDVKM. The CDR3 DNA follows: TGTGCCAGCAGCCAACCCCCAAACACTTCACCCCTCCACTTT. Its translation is CASSQPPNTSPLHF. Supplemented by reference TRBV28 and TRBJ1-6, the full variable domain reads DVKVTQSSRYLVKRTGEKVFLECVQDMDHENMFWYRQDPGLGLRLIYFSYDVKMKEKGDIPEGYSVSREKKERFSLILESASTNQTSMYLCASSQPPNTSPLHFGNGTRLTVT.

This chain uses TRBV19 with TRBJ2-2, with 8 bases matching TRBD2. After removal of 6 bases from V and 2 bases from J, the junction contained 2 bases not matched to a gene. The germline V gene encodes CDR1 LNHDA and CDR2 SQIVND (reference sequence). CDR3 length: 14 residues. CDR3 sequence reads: CASSRTSNTGELFF. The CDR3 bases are TGTGCCAGTAGCCGGACTAGCAACACCGGGGAGCTGTTTTTT.

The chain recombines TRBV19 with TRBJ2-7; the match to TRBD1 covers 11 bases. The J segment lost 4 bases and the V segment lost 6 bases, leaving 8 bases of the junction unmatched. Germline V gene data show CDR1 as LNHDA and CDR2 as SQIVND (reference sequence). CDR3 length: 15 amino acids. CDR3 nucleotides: TGTGCCAGTAGGCCTCGGACAGGGGGCGAGTACGAGCAGTACTTC. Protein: CASRPRTGGEYEQYF.

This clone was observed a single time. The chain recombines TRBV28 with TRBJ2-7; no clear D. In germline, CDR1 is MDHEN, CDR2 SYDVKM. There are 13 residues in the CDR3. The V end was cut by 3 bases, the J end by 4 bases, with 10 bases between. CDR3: CASSFGGSYEQYF. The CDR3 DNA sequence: TGTGCCAGCAGTTTCGGCGGCTCGTACGAGCAGTACTTC.

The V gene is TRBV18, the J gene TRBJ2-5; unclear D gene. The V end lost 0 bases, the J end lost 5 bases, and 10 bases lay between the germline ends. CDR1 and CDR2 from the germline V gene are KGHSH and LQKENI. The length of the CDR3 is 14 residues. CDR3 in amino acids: CASSPPLPGETQYF. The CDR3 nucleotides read TGTGCCAGCTCACCACCTCTTCCCGGGGAGACCCAGTACTTC. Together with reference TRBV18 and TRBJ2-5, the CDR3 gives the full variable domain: NAGVMQNPRHLVRRRGQEARLRCSPMKGHSHVYWYRQLPEEGLKFMVYLQKENIIDESGMPKERFSAEFPKEGPSILRIQQVVRGDSAAYFCASSPPLPGETQYFGPGTRLLVL.

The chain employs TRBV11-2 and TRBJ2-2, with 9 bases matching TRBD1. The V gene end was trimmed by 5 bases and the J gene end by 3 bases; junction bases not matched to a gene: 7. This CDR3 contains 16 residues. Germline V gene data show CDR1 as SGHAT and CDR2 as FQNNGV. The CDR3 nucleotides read TGTGCCAGCAGCATACAGGGGGCGGCGGACACCGGGGAGCTGTTTTTT. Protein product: CASSIQGAADTGELFF.

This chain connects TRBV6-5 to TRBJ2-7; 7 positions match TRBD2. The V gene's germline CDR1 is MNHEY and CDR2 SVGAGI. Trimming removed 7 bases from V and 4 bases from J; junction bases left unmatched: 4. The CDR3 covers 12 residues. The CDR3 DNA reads TGTGCCAGCAACCCTAGCGGTTACGAGCAGTACTTC. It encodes CASNPSGYEQYF.

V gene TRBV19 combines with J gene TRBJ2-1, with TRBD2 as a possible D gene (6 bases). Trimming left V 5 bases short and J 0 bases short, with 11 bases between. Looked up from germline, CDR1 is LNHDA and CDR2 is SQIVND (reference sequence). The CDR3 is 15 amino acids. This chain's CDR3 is CASSPSGSSYNEQFF. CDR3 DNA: TGTGCCAGTAGTCCCTCCGGGAGCTCCTACAATGAGCAGTTCTTC.

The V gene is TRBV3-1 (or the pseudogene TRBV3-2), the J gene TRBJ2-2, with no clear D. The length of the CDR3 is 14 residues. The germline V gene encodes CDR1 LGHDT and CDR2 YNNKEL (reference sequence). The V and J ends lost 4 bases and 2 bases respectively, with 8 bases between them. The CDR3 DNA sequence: TGTGCCAGCAGCCGATACTATAACACCGGGGAGCTGTTTTTT. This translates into CASSRYYNTGELFF.

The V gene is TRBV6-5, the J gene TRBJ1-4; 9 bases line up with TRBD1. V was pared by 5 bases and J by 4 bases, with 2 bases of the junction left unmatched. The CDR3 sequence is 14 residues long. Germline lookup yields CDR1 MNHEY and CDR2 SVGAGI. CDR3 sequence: CASSRTGVNEKLFF. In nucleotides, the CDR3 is TGTGCCAGCAGTCGGACAGGGGTTAATGAAAAACTGTTTTTT.

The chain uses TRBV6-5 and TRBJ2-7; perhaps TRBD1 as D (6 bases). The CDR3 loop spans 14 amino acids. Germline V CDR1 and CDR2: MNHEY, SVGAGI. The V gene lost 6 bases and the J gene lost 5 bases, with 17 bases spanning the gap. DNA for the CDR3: TGTGCCAGCAGCGGACCGGGACAAGTAAACGAGCAGTACTTC. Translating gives CASSGPGQVNEQYF.

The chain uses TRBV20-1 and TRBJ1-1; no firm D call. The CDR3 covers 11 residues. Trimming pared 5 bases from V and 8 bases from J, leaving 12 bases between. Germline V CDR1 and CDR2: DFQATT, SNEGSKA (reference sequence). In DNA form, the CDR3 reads TGCAGTGCTGAACCTAGGAGGGAAGCTTTCTTT. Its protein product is CSAEPRREAFF.

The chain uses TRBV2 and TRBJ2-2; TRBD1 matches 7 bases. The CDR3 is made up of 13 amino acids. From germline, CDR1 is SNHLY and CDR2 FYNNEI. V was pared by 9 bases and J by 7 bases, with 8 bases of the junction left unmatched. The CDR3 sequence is CASGQVGNGELFF. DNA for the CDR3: TGTGCCAGTGGACAGGTTGGAAACGGGGAGCTGTTTTTT. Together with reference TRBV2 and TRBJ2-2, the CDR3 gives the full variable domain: EPEVTQTPSHQVTQMGQEVILRCVPISNHLYFYWYRQILGQKVEFLVSFYNNEISEKSEIFDDQFSVERPDGSNFTLKIRSTKLEDSAMYFCASGQVGNGELFFGEGSRLTVL.

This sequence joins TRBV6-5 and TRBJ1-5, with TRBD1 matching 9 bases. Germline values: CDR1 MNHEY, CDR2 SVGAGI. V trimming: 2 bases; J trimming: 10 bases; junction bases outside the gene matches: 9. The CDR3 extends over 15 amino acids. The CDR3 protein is CASSYMGTGTPPQHF. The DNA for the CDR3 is TGTGCCAGCAGTTACATGGGGACAGGGACTCCTCCCCAGCATTTT.

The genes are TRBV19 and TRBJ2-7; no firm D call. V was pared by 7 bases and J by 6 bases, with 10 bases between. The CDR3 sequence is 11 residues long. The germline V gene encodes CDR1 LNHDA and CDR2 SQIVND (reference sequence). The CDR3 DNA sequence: TGTGCCAGTACTGACTTTCGCGAGCAGTACTTC. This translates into CASTDFREQYF.

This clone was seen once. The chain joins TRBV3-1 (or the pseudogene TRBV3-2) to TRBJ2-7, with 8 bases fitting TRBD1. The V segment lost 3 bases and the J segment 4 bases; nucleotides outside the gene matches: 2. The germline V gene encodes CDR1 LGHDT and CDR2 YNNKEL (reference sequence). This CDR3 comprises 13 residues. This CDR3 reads CASSHGTGYEQYF. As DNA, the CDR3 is TGTGCCAGCAGCCATGGGACAGGATACGAGCAGTACTTC.

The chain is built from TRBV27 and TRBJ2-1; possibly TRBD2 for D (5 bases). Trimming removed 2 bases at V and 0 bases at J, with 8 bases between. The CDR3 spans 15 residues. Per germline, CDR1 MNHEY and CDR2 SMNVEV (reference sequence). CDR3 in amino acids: CASSLVAGSYNEQFF. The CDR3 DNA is TGTGCCAGCAGTTTAGTGGCGGGCTCCTACAATGAGCAGTTCTTC.

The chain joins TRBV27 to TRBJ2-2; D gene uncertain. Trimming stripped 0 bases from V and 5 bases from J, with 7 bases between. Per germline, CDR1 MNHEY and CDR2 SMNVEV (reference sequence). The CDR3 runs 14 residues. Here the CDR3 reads CASSLSTRTGELFF. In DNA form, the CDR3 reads TGTGCCAGCAGTTTATCCACTCGTACCGGGGAGCTGTTTTTT.

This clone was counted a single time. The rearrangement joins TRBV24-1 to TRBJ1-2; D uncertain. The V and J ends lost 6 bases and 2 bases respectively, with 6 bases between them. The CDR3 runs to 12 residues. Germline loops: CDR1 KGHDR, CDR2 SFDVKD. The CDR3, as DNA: TGTGCCACCAGTTCCGGGAACTATGGCTACACCTTC. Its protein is CATSSGNYGYTF.

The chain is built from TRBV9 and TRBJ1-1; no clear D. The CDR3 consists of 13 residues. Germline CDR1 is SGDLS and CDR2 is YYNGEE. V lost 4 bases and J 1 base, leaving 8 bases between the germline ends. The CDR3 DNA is TGTGCCAGCAGCCTCGGAGCGAACACTGAAGCTTTCTTT. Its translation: CASSLGANTEAFF.

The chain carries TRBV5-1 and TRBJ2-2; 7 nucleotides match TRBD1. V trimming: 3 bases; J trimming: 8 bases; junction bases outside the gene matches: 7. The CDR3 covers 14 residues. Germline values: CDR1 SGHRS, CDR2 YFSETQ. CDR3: CASSSTEDRGELFF. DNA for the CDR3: TGCGCCAGCAGCTCAACTGAGGACAGGGGGGAGCTGTTTTTT. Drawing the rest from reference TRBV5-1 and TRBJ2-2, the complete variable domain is KAGVTQTPRYLIKTRGQQVTLSCSPISGHRSVSWYQQTPGQGLQFLFEYFSETQRNKGNFPGRFSGRQFSNSRSEMNVSTLELGDSALYLCASSSTEDRGELFFGEGSRLTVL.

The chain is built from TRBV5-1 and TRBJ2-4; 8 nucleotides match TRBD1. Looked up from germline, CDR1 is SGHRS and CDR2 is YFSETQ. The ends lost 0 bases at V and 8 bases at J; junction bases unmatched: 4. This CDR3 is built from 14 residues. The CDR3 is CASSLGTGTDIQYF. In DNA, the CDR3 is TGCGCCAGCAGCTTGGGGACAGGGACTGACATTCAGTACTTC.

The chain's CDR3 is CASSFEGNTEAFF. In nucleotides, the CDR3 is TGTGCCAGCAGTTTCGAGGGTAACACTGAAGCTTTCTTT. V is TRBV6-5 and J is TRBJ1-1, with D unclear. Germline V lookup: CDR1 MNHEY, CDR2 SVGAGI. The CDR3 is 13 amino acids. V was trimmed by 4 bases and J by 2 bases, leaving 8 bases between them.

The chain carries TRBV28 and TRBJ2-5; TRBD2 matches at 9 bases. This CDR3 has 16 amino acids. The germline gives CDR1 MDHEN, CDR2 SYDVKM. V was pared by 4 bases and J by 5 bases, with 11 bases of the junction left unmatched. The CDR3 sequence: CASSSGAAGGVETQYF. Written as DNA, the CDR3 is TGTGCCAGCAGTTCCGGGGCAGCGGGAGGCGTTGAGACCCAGTACTTC.

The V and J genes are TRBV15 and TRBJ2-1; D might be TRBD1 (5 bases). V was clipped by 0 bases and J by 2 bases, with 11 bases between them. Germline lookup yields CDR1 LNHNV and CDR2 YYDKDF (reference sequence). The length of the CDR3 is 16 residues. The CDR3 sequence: CATSRDPGLPYNEQFF. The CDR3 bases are TGTGCCACCAGCAGAGATCCAGGGCTACCCTACAATGAGCAGTTCTTC.

CDR3 in amino acids: CASSSPGHSFSYEQYF. The CDR3, as DNA: TGTGCCAGCAGTTCCCCGGGACACTCCTTCTCCTACGAGCAGTACTTC. This chain joins TRBV6-6 and TRBJ2-7; possibly TRBD1 for D (6 bases). Germline CDR1 MNHNY, CDR2 SVGAGI (reference sequence). CDR3 size: 16 residues. Trimming cost V 4 bases and J 0 bases, with 16 bases left between them.

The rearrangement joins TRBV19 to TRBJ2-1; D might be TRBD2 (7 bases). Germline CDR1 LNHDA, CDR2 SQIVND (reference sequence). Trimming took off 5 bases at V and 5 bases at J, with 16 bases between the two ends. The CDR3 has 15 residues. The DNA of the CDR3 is TGTGCCAGTAGTTATATCCGGGGGGCAAACAATGAGCAGTTCTTC. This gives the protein CASSYIRGANNEQFF.

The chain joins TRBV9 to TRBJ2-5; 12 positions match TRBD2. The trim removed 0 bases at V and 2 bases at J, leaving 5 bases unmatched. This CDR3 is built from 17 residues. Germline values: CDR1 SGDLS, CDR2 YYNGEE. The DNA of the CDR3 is TGTGCCAGCAGCGTAGGGACTAGCGGGGACATACAAGAGACCCAGTACTTC. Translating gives CASSVGTSGDIQETQYF.